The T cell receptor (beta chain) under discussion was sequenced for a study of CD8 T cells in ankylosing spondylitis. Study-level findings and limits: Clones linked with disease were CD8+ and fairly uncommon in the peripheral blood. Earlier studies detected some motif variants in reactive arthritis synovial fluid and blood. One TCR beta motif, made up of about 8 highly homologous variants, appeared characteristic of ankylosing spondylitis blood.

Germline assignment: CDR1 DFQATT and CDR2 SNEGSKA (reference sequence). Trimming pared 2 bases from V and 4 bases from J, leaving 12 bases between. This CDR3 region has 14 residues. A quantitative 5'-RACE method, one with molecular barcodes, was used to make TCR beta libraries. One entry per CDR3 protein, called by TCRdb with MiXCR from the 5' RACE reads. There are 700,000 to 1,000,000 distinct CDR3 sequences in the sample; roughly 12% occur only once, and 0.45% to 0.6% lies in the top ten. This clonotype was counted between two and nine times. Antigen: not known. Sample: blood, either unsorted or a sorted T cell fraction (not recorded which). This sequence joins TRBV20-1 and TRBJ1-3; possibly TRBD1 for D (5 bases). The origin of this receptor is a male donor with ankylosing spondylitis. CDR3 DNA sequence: TGCAGTGCTAGACGTGGGGGAGTGGGAAACACCATATATTTT. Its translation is CSARRGGVGNTIYF.